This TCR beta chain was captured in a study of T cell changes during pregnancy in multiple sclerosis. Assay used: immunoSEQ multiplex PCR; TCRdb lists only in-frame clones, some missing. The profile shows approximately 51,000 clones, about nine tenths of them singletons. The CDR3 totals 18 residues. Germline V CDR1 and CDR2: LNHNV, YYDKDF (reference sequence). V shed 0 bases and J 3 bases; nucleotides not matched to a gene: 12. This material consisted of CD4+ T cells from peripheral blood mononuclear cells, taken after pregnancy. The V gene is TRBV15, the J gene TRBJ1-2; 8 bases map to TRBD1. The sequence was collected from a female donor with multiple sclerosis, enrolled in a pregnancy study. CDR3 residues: CATSRDWAGGVVDYGYTF. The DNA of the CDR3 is TGTGCCACCAGCAGAGATTGGGCAGGGGGCGTAGTGGACTATGGCTACACCTTC.